This TCR beta chain was sequenced in a study of cytomegalovirus exposure and HLA in healthy donors. General study results and limits: Whilst most TCR sequences proved rare, a subset of public TCRs occurred across many donors. In a later analysis, first-cohort TCR clusters were found to tend to co-occur in the roughly 120 validation repertoires.

Sequenced by immunoSEQ multiplex PCR; TCRdb stores in-frame clones only, minus some. The sample yields 200,000 to 250,000 clones, 83% seen once. Worth noting for this clone: Its antigen is still unknown.

The CDR3 is made up of 11 amino acids. The V gene lost 10 bases and the J gene lost 4 bases, with 10 bases spanning the gap. Germline lookup yields CDR1 LNHDA and CDR2 SQIVND (reference sequence). The receptor was derived from a woman between 18 and 29 years old in good health and CMV-seronegative. This rearrangement joins TRBV19 to TRBJ2-5, with D unresolved. Sequencing was carried out using PBMCs. This CDR3 is CATRTGETQYF. The DNA of the CDR3 is TGTGCCACCAGAACGGGAGAGACCCAGTACTTC.